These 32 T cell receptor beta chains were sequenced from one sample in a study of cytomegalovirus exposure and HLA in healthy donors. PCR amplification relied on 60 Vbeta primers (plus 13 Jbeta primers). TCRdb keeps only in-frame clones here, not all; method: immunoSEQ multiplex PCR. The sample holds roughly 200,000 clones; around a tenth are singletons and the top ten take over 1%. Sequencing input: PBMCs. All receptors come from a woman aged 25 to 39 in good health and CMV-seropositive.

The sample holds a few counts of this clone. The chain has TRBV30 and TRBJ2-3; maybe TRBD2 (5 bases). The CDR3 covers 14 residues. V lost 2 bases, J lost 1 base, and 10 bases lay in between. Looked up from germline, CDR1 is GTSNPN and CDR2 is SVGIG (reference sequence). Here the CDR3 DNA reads TGTGCCTGGAGTTCAGCGGTTGGCACAGATACGCAGTATTTT. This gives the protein CAWSSAVGTDTQYF.

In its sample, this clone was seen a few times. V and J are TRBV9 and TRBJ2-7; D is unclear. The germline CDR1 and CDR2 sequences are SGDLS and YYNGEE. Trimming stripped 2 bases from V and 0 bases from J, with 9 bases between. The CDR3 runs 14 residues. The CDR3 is CASSVSGLSYEQYF. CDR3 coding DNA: TGTGCCAGCAGCGTTTCGGGTCTCTCCTACGAGCAGTACTTC.

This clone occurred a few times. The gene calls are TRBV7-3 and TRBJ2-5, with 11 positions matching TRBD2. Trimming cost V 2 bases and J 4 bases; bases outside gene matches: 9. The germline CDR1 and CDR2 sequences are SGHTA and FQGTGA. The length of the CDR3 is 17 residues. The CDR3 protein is CASSLAEKLAGVETQYF. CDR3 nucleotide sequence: TGTGCCAGCAGCTTAGCAGAAAAACTAGCGGGAGTAGAGACCCAGTACTTC.

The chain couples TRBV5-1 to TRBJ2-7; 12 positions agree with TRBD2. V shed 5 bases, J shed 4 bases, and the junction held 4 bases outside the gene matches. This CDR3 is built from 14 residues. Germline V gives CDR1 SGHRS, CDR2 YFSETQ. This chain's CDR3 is CASRPLAGGYEQYF. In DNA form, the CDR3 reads TGCGCCAGCAGACCCCTAGCGGGAGGGTACGAGCAGTACTTC.

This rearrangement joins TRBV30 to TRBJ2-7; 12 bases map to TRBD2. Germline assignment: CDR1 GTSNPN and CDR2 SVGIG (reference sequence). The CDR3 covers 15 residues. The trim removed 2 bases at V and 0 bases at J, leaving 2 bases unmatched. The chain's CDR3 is CAWSSGLAGSYEQYF. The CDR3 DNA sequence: TGTGCCTGGAGTTCGGGACTAGCGGGCTCCTACGAGCAGTACTTC.

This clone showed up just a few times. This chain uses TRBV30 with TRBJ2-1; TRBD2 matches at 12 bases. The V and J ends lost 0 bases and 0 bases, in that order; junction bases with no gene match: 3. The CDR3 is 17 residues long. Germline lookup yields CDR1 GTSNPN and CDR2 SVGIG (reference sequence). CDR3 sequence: CAWSVGTSGHSYNEQFF. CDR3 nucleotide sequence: TGTGCCTGGAGTGTTGGGACTAGCGGGCACTCCTACAATGAGCAGTTCTTC.

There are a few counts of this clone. The CDR3 region is CASSSEIASQETQYF. The CDR3 DNA sequence: TGTGCCAGCAGCTCAGAGATAGCTTCCCAAGAGACCCAGTACTTC. The chain is built from TRBV9 and TRBJ2-5; D is uncertain. The CDR3 runs to 15 residues. Germline V CDR1 and CDR2: SGDLS, YYNGEE. V lost 4 bases to trimming and J lost 1 base, with 14 bases between them.

The CDR3 nucleotides are TGTGCCAGCAGTGAAGGGCCCCACTATGGCTACACCTTC. Its protein product is CASSEGPHYGYTF. The chain employs TRBV25-1 and TRBJ1-2; D gene unclear. Deletions cut 2 bases from V and 3 bases from J, with 7 bases between. The germline V gene encodes CDR1 MGHDK and CDR2 SYGVNS. The CDR3 is made up of 13 amino acids.

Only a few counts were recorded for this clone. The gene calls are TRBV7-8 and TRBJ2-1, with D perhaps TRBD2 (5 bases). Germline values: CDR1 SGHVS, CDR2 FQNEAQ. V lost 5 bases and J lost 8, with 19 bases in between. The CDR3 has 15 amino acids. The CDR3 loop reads CASSPGPSGTYEQFF. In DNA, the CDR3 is TGTGCCAGCAGCCCCGGGCCGAGCGGAACGTATGAGCAGTTCTTC.

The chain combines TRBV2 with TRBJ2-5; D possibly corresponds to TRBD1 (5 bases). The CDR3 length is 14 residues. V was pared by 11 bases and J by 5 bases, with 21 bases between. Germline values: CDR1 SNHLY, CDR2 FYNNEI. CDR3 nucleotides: TGTGCCGGGGCAGCCTTTCAAACAAGGGAGACCCAGTACTTC. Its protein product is CAGAAFQTRETQYF.

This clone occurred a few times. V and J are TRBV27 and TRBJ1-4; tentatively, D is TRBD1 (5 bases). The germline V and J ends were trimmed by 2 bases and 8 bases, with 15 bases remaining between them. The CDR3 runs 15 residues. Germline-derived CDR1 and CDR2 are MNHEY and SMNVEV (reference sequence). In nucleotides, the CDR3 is TGTGCCAGCAGTTTAAATCGGGGGTTGAGGGAAAAACTGTTTTTT. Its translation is CASSLNRGLREKLFF.

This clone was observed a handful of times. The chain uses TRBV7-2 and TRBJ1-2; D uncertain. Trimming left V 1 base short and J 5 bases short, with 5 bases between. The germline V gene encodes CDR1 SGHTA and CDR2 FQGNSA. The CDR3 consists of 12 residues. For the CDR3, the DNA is TGTGCCAGCAGCTTAGACGGTTATGGCTACACCTTC. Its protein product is CASSLDGYGYTF.

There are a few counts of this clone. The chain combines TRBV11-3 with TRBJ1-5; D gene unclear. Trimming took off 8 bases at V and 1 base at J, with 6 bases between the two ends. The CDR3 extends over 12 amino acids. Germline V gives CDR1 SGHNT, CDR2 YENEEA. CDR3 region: CASELSNQPQHF. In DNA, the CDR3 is TGTGCCAGCGAGCTAAGCAATCAGCCCCAGCATTTT.

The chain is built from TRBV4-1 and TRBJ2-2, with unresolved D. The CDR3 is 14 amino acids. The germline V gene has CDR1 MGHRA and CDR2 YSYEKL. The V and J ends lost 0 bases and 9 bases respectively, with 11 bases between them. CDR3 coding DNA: TGCGCCAGCAGCCAAGAGCCAGGAAGCCGGGAGCTGTTTTTT. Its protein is CASSQEPGSRELFF.

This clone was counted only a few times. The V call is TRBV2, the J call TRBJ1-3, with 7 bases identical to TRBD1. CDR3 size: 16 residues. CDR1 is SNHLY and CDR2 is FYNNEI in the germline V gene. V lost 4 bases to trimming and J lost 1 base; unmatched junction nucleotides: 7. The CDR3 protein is CASSATYRGSGNTIYF. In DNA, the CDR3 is TGTGCCAGCAGTGCCACCTACAGGGGTTCTGGAAACACCATATATTTT.

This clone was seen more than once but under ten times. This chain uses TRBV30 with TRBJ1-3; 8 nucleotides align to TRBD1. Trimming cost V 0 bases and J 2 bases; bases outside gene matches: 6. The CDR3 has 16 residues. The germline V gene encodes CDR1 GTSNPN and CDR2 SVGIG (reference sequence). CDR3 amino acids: CAWSVLGRGPGNTIYF. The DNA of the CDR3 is TGTGCCTGGAGTGTACTGGGCAGGGGGCCTGGAAACACCATATATTTT.

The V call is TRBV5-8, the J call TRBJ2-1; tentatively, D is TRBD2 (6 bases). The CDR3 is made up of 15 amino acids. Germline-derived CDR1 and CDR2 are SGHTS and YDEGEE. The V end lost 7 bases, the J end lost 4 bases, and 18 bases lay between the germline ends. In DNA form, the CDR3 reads TGTGCCAGCGGCCAGGGAGGTTCGGGGTACAATGAGCAGTTCTTC. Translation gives CASGQGGSGYNEQFF.

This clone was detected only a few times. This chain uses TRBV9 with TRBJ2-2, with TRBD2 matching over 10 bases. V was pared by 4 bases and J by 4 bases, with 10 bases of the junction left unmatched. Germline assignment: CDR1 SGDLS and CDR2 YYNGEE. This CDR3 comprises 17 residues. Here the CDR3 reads CASSPRTSGRGTGELFF. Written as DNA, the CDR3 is TGTGCCAGCAGCCCTAGGACTAGCGGAAGAGGCACCGGGGAGCTGTTTTTT.

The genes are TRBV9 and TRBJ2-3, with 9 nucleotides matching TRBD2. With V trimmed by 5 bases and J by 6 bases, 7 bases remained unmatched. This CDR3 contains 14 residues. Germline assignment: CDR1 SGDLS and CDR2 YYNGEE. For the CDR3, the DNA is TGTGCCAGCAGTCAGACTAGCGGCAGGGATACGCAGTATTTT. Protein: CASSQTSGRDTQYF.

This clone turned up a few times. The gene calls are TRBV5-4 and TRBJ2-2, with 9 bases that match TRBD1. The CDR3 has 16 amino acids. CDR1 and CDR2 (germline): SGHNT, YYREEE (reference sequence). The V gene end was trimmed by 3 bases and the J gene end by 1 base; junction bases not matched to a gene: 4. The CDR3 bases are TGTGCCAGCAGCTCGGGGACAGGGAAGAACACCGGGGAGCTGTTTTTT. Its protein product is CASSSGTGKNTGELFF.

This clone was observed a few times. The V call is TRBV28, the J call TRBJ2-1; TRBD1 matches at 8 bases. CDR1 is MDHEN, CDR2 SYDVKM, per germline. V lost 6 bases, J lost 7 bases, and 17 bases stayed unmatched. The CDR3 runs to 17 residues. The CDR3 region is CASSPDRGKLLGNEQFF. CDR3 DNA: TGTGCCAGCAGCCCCGACAGGGGTAAATTATTAGGTAATGAGCAGTTCTTC.

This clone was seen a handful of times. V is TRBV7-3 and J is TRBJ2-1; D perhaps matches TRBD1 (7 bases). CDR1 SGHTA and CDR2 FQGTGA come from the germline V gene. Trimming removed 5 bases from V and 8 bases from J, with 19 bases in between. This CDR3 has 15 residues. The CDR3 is CASSQRQGRRDEQFF. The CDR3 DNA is TGTGCCAGCAGCCAGCGACAGGGTAGGAGGGATGAGCAGTTCTTC.

The CDR3 loop is CASSASPGLAPGFKSYNEQFF. The CDR3 bases are TGTGCCAGCAGCGCCTCACCGGGACTAGCGCCAGGCTTTAAGTCCTACAATGAGCAGTTCTTC. This chain links TRBV13 with TRBJ2-1; 10 bases are shared with TRBD2. CDR3 length: 21 amino acids. Germline CDR1 reads PRHDT; CDR2 reads FYEKMQ (reference sequence). Trimming took 5 bases from V and 1 from J; bases not matched to a gene: 20.

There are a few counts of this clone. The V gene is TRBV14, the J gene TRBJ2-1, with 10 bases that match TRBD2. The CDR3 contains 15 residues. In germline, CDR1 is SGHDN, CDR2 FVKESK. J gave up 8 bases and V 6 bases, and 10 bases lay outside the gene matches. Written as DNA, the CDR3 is TGTGCCAGCAGGCACGCTAGCGGGAGAGGTCATGAGCAGTTCTTC. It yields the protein CASRHASGRGHEQFF.

CDR3 amino acids: CASLSTSVYEQYF. As DNA, the CDR3 is TGTGCCAGCTTGTCTACTAGCGTCTACGAGCAGTACTTC. The V and J genes are TRBV6-4 and TRBJ2-7; 7 bases are a match to TRBD2. CDR1 is MRHNA and CDR2 is SNTAGT in the germline V gene. The V gene end was trimmed by 8 bases and the J gene end by 3 bases; junction bases not matched to a gene: 7. The CDR3 runs to 13 residues.

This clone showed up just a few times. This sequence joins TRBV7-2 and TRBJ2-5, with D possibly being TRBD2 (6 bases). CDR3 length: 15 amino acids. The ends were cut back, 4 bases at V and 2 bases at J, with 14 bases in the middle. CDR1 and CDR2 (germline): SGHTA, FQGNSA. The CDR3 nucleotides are TGTGCCAGCAGCTGGCCTATGGGGGGACAAGAGACCCAGTACTTC. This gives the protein CASSWPMGGQETQYF.

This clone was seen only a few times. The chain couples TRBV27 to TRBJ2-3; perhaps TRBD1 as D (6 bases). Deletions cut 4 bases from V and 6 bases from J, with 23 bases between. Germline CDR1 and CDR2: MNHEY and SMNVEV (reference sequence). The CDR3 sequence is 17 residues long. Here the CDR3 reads CASSWQGRKGLLDTQYF. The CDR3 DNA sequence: TGTGCCAGCAGTTGGCAGGGGCGCAAAGGTCTACTCGATACGCAGTATTTT.

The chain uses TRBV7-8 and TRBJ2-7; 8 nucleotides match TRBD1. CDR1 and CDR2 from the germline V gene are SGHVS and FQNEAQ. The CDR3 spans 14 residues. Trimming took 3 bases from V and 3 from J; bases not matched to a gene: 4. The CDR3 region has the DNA TGTGCCAGCAGCTTCGGACAGGGCAACTACGAGCAGTACTTC. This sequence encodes CASSFGQGNYEQYF.

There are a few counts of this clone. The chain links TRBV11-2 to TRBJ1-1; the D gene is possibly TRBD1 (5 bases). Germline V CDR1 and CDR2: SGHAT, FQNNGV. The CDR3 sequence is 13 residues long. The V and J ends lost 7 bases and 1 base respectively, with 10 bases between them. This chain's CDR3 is CASTVTGNTEAFF. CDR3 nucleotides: TGTGCCAGCACCGTCACAGGGAACACTGAAGCTTTCTTT.

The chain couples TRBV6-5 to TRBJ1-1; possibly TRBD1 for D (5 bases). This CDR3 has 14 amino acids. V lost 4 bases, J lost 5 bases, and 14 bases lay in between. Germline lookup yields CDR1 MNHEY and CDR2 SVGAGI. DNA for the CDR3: TGTGCCAGCAGTTGGGCCCCGGGGGGGACTGAAGCTTTCTTT. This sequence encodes CASSWAPGGTEAFF.

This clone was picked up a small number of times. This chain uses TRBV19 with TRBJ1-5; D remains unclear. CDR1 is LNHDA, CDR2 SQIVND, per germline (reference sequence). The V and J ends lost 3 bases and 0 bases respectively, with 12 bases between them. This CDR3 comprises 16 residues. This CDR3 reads CASSIYDIYSNQPQHF. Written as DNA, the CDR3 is TGTGCCAGTAGTATTTACGACATCTATAGCAATCAGCCCCAGCATTTT.

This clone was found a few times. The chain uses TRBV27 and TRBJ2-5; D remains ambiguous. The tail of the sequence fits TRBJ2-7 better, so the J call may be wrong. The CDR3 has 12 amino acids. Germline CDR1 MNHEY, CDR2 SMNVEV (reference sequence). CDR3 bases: TGTGCCAGCAGTACCCGTAACTACGAGCAGTACTTC. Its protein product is CASSTRNYEQYF.